Listed here are 19 T cell receptor beta chains from one sample, sequenced in a study of response to subunit inactivated influenza vaccine. MiXCR was run by TCRdb on the RT-PCR reads, yielding one entry per CDR3 protein. The top ten hold 6% to 8% of the sample, which has approximately 730,000 distinct CDR3 sequences, 11% to 15% seen once. This sample comprised PBMCs from blood, obtained approximately 15 days before vaccination. The source is a man aged 50 to 60 who received an inactivated influenza vaccine.

The rearrangement uses TRBV7-2 and TRBJ2-1; D is perhaps TRBD2 (6 bases). V gave up 5 bases and J gave up 6 bases, with 14 bases separating them. This CDR3 region has 14 residues. From germline, CDR1 is SGHTA and CDR2 FQGNSA. The CDR3 DNA reads TGTGCCAGCAGCCCAGGCGGGGCTTCCAATGAGCAGTTCTTC. Translating gives CASSPGGASNEQFF.

The table lists this clonotype with a few counts. The chain carries TRBV7-2 and TRBJ2-1, with 7 bases matching TRBD2. The trim removed 2 bases at V and 4 bases at J, leaving 8 bases unmatched. Germline CDR1 is SGHTA and CDR2 is FQGNSA. The CDR3 has 16 amino acids. CDR3: CASSLTAGVMYNEQFF. The CDR3 nucleotides read TGTGCCAGCAGCTTAACTGCGGGGGTCATGTACAATGAGCAGTTCTTC.

The V and J genes are TRBV5-1 and TRBJ2-7; 7 bases are a match to TRBD1. Trimming took 2 bases from V and 1 from J; bases not matched to a gene: 12. The CDR3 contains 17 residues. Germline V gene sequence: CDR1 SGHRS, CDR2 YFSETQ. The DNA for the CDR3 is TGCGCCAGCAGCTTAGCCTTAGGGACAGAAATTTCCTACGAGCAGTACTTC. It specifies CASSLALGTEISYEQYF. The whole variable domain, remainder taken from reference TRBV5-1 and TRBJ2-7, is KAGVTQTPRYLIKTRGQQVTLSCSPISGHRSVSWYQQTPGQGLQFLFEYFSETQRNKGNFPGRFSGRQFSNSRSEMNVSTLELGDSALYLCASSLALGTEISYEQYFGPGTRLTVT.

This clonotype was counted a few times. CDR3 in DNA: TGTGCCTGGAGTGTAGAACAGGACAATGAAAACATTCAGTACTTC. Protein product: CAWSVEQDNENIQYF. This rearrangement joins TRBV30 to TRBJ2-4; D is perhaps TRBD1 (5 bases). CDR3 length: 15 amino acids. CDR1 GTSNPN and CDR2 SVGIG come from the germline V gene (reference sequence). Trimming removed 0 bases from V and 5 bases from J, with 14 bases in between.

In this sample, this clonotype turned up a few times. This chain joins TRBV29-1 and TRBJ2-7, with a weak D call TRBD2 (6 bases). The CDR3 length is 12 residues. Germline CDR1 is SQVTM and CDR2 is ANQGSEA. The V gene lost 3 bases and the J gene lost 3 bases, with 9 bases spanning the gap. The CDR3 coding sequence is TGCAGCGTTGACACGGGAGTCTACGAGCAGTACTTC. It is translated as CSVDTGVYEQYF.

The chain combines TRBV9 with TRBJ2-7; 7 bases are shared with TRBD2. The CDR3 runs 14 residues. The V gene end was trimmed by 4 bases and the J gene end by 2 bases; junction bases not matched to a gene: 6. Germline CDR1 and CDR2: SGDLS and YYNGEE. The CDR3 DNA follows: TGTGCCAGCAGCTCCGGCAGCGGGACCTACGAGCAGTACTTC. Its protein is CASSSGSGTYEQYF.

The chain employs TRBV29-1 and TRBJ1-2, with TRBD1 matching 8 bases. Germline trimming cut 5 bases from V and 7 bases from J; bases unmatched to any gene: 6. The CDR3 runs to 12 residues. The germline V gene has CDR1 SQVTM and CDR2 ANQGSEA. The CDR3 DNA sequence: TGCAGCGTTTCCAGGGGGCGCGGTGGCTACACCTTC. It translates to CSVSRGRGGYTF.

This clonotype was seen a few times. CDR3 amino acids: CASSLGGVPGAQYF. For the CDR3, the DNA is TGTGCCAGCAGCCTTGGTGGGGTTCCAGGGGCCCAGTACTTC. The chain is built from TRBV12-3 or TRBV12-4 and TRBJ2-5; a weak D match, TRBD1 (6 bases). Trimming removed 6 bases at V and 9 bases at J, with 20 bases between. The CDR3 is 14 residues long.

The chain combines TRBV30 with TRBJ2-7, with 7 bases identical to TRBD1. Germline V gives CDR1 GTSNPN, CDR2 SVGIG (reference sequence). After removal of 0 bases from V and 3 bases from J, the junction contained 8 bases not matched to a gene. The CDR3 extends over 15 amino acids. This CDR3 reads CAWSVRGGQIYEQYF. For the CDR3, the DNA is TGTGCCTGGAGTGTCCGAGGGGGACAGATCTACGAGCAGTACTTC.

This clonotype was detected many times. The chain links TRBV7-2 to TRBJ2-5; 15 bases line up with TRBD2. The CDR3 is 17 residues long. Germline lookup yields CDR1 SGHTA and CDR2 FQGNSA. The V and J ends lost 5 bases and 1 base, in that order; junction bases with no gene match: 5. The CDR3 region is CASSRTSGGALQETQYF. DNA for the CDR3: TGTGCCAGCAGCAGGACTAGCGGGGGGGCCCTCCAAGAGACCCAGTACTTC. The whole variable domain, remainder taken from reference TRBV7-2 and TRBJ2-5, is GAGVSQSPSNKVTEKGKDVELRCDPISGHTALYWYRQSLGQGLEFLIYFQGNSAPDKSGLPSDRFSAERTGGSVSTLTIQRTQQEDSAVYLCASSRTSGGALQETQYFGPGTRLLVL.

This clonotype has more than one count but fewer than ten. This chain links TRBV5-1 with TRBJ2-7, with TRBD2 identical over 11 bases. Germline V gives CDR1 SGHRS, CDR2 YFSETQ. CDR3 length: 15 amino acids. With V trimmed by 3 bases and J by 2 bases, 4 bases remained unmatched. The CDR3 loop reads CASSSLSGGAYEQYF. The CDR3 DNA follows: TGCGCCAGCAGCTCGCTTAGCGGGGGGGCCTACGAGCAGTACTTC.

The chain joins TRBV5-1 to TRBJ2-7; weak D call: TRBD1 (6 bases). Trimming removed 4 bases at V and 3 bases at J, with 23 bases between. This CDR3 spans 17 amino acids. Germline-derived CDR1 and CDR2 are SGHRS and YFSETQ. CDR3 bases: TGCGCCAGCAGCACGCACGGTACCCTGAGGGACAACTACGAGCAGTACTTC. Translation: CASSTHGTLRDNYEQYF. Based on the CDR3 plus reference TRBV5-1 and TRBJ2-7, the full variable domain is KAGVTQTPRYLIKTRGQQVTLSCSPISGHRSVSWYQQTPGQGLQFLFEYFSETQRNKGNFPGRFSGRQFSNSRSEMNVSTLELGDSALYLCASSTHGTLRDNYEQYFGPGTRLTVT.

This clonotype showed up many times. J is TRBJ2-7 and V is TRBV12-3 or TRBV12-4; 8 bases agree with TRBD1. J lost 3 bases, V lost 1 base, and 5 bases had no gene match. This CDR3 region has 15 residues. The CDR3 sequence: CASSLVDRGFYEQYF. The CDR3 nucleotides are TGTGCCAGCAGTTTAGTTGACAGGGGATTCTACGAGCAGTACTTC.

This chain uses TRBV18 with TRBJ1-2, with TRBD1 as a possible D gene (5 bases). The germline V gene encodes CDR1 KGHSH and CDR2 LQKENI. The V end lost 0 bases, the J end lost 0 bases, and 8 bases lay between the germline ends. The CDR3 has 15 residues. This CDR3 reads CASSPPGRTNYGYTF. In nucleotides, the CDR3 is TGTGCCAGCTCACCACCGGGACGGACTAACTATGGCTACACCTTC. The variable domain in full, completed from reference TRBV18 and TRBJ1-2, reads NAGVMQNPRHLVRRRGQEARLRCSPMKGHSHVYWYRQLPEEGLKFMVYLQKENIIDESGMPKERFSAEFPKEGPSILRIQQVVRGDSAAYFCASSPPGRTNYGYTFGSGTRLTVV.

This clonotype has a handful of counts. V gene TRBV5-3 combines with J gene TRBJ2-5; D might be TRBD1 or TRBD2, each matching 6 bases. TRBV5-3 is an open reading frame, and its role is uncertain. The CDR3 runs to 14 residues. V was pared by 6 bases and J by 0 bases, with 12 bases between. The CDR3 nucleotides read TGTGCCAGAACCCTGGGGGGCTACCAAGAGACCCAGTACTTC. Translation gives CARTLGGYQETQYF.

This chain connects TRBV7-2 to TRBJ1-4; 7 bases are shared with TRBD1. Germline V gene sequence: CDR1 SGHTA, CDR2 FQGNSA. The trim removed 5 bases at V and 6 bases at J, leaving 12 bases unmatched. This CDR3 is built from 16 residues. CDR3 sequence reads: CASSKQTGNRYEKLFF. The CDR3 DNA sequence: TGTGCCAGCAGCAAACAGACAGGGAACCGTTATGAAAAACTGTTTTTT.

This sequence joins TRBV4-2 and TRBJ1-1; 7 nucleotides match TRBD1. Unmatched junction bases numbered 15, after V lost 4 bases and J lost 1 base. Germline CDR1 LGHNA, CDR2 YNFKEQ. This CDR3 region has 18 residues. The CDR3 protein is CASSRRVWAGGGNTEAFF. As DNA, the CDR3 is TGTGCCAGCAGCCGGAGGGTTTGGGCAGGGGGTGGGAACACTGAAGCTTTCTTT.

The chain links TRBV4-2 to TRBJ2-3, with 8 bases aligning to TRBD1. Per germline, CDR1 LGHNA and CDR2 YNFKEQ. The CDR3 loop spans 16 amino acids. J gave up 6 bases and V 0 bases, and 8 bases lay outside the gene matches. The CDR3 DNA sequence: TGTGCCAGCAGCCAAGAGAGGACAGGGTCCCGGGATACGCAGTATTTT. Protein product: CASSQERTGSRDTQYF.

This clonotype has only one observation. The chain is built from TRBV27 and TRBJ2-7; 7 bases match TRBD2. Trimming removed 4 bases from V and 3 bases from J; junction bases left unmatched: 6. This CDR3 has 14 amino acids. Germline lookup yields CDR1 MNHEY and CDR2 SMNVEV (reference sequence). The CDR3 nucleotides are TGTGCCAGCAGTTGGTCCGGCGGGAGCTACGAGCAGTACTTC. Encoded protein: CASSWSGGSYEQYF.